The 15 T cell receptor beta chains given below trace back to one sample, sequenced in a study of blood T cell repertoires in COVID-19. This table comes from immunoSEQ multiplex PCR, and its TCRdb copy is limited to in-frame clones, with some not included. The sample lists roughly 230,000 clones, nearly 95% seen once, with about 0.79% in the top ten. Specimen: peripheral blood. Receptor source: a man between 25 and 39 years old with COVID-19, enrolled during active disease.

The CDR3 DNA reads as TGTGCCAGCAGCTCCTTCAGGGGGGATTCCACCGGGGAGCTGTTTTTT. Amino acids: CASSSFRGDSTGELFF. The genes are TRBV7-6 and TRBJ2-2; D might be TRBD1 (7 bases). Germline loops: CDR1 SGHVS, CDR2 FNYEAQ. V gave up 4 bases and J gave up 4 bases, with 16 bases separating them. The CDR3 has 16 amino acids.

CDR3 amino acids: CASSLQGSGGPSTDTQYF. In nucleotides, the CDR3 is TGTGCCAGCAGCCTGCAGGGAAGCGGGGGGCCAAGCACAGATACGCAGTATTTT. The chain is built from TRBV5-4 and TRBJ2-3, with 9 bases that match TRBD2. This CDR3 is built from 18 residues. Germline V CDR1 and CDR2: SGHNT, YYREEE (reference sequence). The trim removed 4 bases at V and 0 bases at J, leaving 12 bases unmatched.

The J gene is TRBJ2-2, the V gene TRBV7-2, with D possibly matching TRBD2 (6 bases). Looked up from germline, CDR1 is SGHTA and CDR2 is FQGNSA. The CDR3 loop spans 15 amino acids. With 7 bases removed from V and 6 bases from J, the gap between germline ends came to 18 bases. The CDR3 loop is CASIPGLEGSGELFF. CDR3 sequence (DNA): TGTGCCAGCATCCCGGGACTGGAGGGGTCCGGGGAGCTGTTTTTT.

This sequence joins TRBV3-1 (or the pseudogene TRBV3-2) and TRBJ2-1; 12 positions agree with TRBD2. The CDR3 is 19 residues long. V was pared by 0 bases and J by 5 bases, with 11 bases of the junction left unmatched. Germline CDR1 LGHDT, CDR2 YNNKEL (reference sequence). The CDR3 DNA follows: TGTGCCAGCAGCCAAGATGTATCTAGCGGGGGGGCTGGTCACAATGAGCAGTTCTTC. It yields the protein CASSQDVSSGGAGHNEQFF.

The CDR3 loop is CASSQGMDEKLFF. CDR3 DNA: TGTGCCAGCTCGCAGGGGATGGATGAAAAACTGTTTTTT. The V and J genes are TRBV18 and TRBJ1-4, with D tentatively TRBD1 (6 bases). Germline lookup yields CDR1 KGHSH and CDR2 LQKENI. This CDR3 spans 13 amino acids. The V end was cut by 6 bases, the J end by 6 bases, with 11 bases between.

The chain joins TRBV19 to TRBJ1-1; D is undetermined. The CDR3 has 14 residues. V lost 3 bases to trimming and J lost 4 bases, with 12 bases between them. Germline V gives CDR1 LNHDA, CDR2 SQIVND (reference sequence). This CDR3 is CASSIWGDLTEAFF. CDR3 bases: TGTGCCAGTAGTATTTGGGGAGACCTCACTGAAGCTTTCTTT.

The genes are TRBV7-9 and TRBJ1-2; TRBD1 matches 10 bases. The CDR3 has 16 residues. V was clipped by 4 bases and J by 4 bases; unmatched bases: 9. Germline CDR1 is SEHNR and CDR2 is FQNEAQ (reference sequence). CDR3 sequence reads: CASSSSTGGGSYGYTF. The CDR3 nucleotides read TGTGCCAGCAGCTCCTCGACAGGGGGCGGGAGCTATGGCTACACCTTC.

In this sample, this clone turned up once. The genes are TRBV19 and TRBJ1-1, with 8 bases that match TRBD1. CDR1 is LNHDA, CDR2 SQIVND, per germline (reference sequence). CDR3 length: 14 amino acids. Trimming at V came to 5 bases and at J to 6 bases, leaving 8 bases not matched to a gene. The CDR3 region has the DNA TGTGCCAGTAGTGAGAGGACAGGGTTTTCTGAAGCTTTCTTT. It yields the protein CASSERTGFSEAFF. Full variable domain (rest looked up from reference TRBV19 and TRBJ1-1): DGGITQSPKYLFRKEGQNVTLSCEQNLNHDAMYWYRQDPGQGLRLIYYSQIVNDFQKGDIAEGYSVSREKKESFPLTVTSAQKNPTAFYLCASSERTGFSEAFFGQGTRLTVV.

V is TRBV5-1 and J is TRBJ1-2; D might be TRBD1 (6 bases). In germline, CDR1 is SGHRS, CDR2 YFSETQ. Deletions cut 5 bases from V and 5 bases from J, with 19 bases between. The CDR3 sequence is 15 residues long. CDR3 amino acids: CASSSNGGREYGYTF. The CDR3 coding sequence is TGCGCCAGCAGTTCAAACGGGGGGCGCGAATATGGCTACACCTTC.

The chain combines TRBV27 with TRBJ2-5, with a tentative D call TRBD1 (6 bases). Germline V gene sequence: CDR1 MNHEY, CDR2 SMNVEV (reference sequence). Trimming removed 5 bases from V and 7 bases from J, with 20 bases in between. CDR3 length: 15 residues. CDR3 in DNA: TGTGCCAGCAGTCCATCCCAGGGGCTCAGCAGGACCCAGTACTTC. Its protein product is CASSPSQGLSRTQYF.

This clone has a single count. This rearrangement joins TRBV9 to TRBJ2-3; TRBD2 matches 16 bases. Trimming cost V 3 bases and J 6 bases; bases outside gene matches: 4. Germline V CDR1 and CDR2: SGDLS, YYNGEE. CDR3 length: 16 residues. CDR3 sequence reads: CASSAGTSGGEDTQYF. CDR3 bases: TGTGCCAGCAGCGCAGGGACTAGCGGGGGGGAGGATACGCAGTATTTT.

The rearrangement uses TRBV27 and TRBJ1-5, with 7 bases aligning to TRBD1. The ends lost 6 bases at V and 3 bases at J; junction bases unmatched: 5. CDR1 is MNHEY, CDR2 SMNVEV, per germline (reference sequence). This CDR3 spans 14 amino acids. Here the CDR3 reads CASSRDSTNQPQHF. The CDR3 nucleotides read TGTGCCAGCAGCCGGGACAGTACCAATCAGCCCCAGCATTTT.

V is TRBV19 and J is TRBJ1-4; D remains unclear. Germline V gene sequence: CDR1 LNHDA, CDR2 SQIVND (reference sequence). V was clipped by 3 bases and J by 8 bases, with 10 bases between them. This CDR3 contains 13 residues. This CDR3 is CASSIQGGEKLFF. DNA for the CDR3: TGTGCCAGTAGTATCCAAGGAGGGGAAAAACTGTTTTTT.

The chain links TRBV9 to TRBJ2-3; possible D gene TRBD2, 6 bases. Trimming cost V 3 bases and J 2 bases, with 22 bases left between them. The CDR3 has 18 amino acids. From germline, CDR1 is SGDLS and CDR2 YYNGEE. For the CDR3, the DNA is TGTGCCAGCAGCGCGCCTAGCGCCGCCCCGGCACACACAGATACGCAGTATTTT. It specifies CASSAPSAAPAHTDTQYF.

CDR3 DNA: TGTGCCAGCAGCTTAGCCGGGACAGGGGGTGAAAAACTGTTTTTT. It yields the protein CASSLAGTGGEKLFF. This chain links TRBV11-2 with TRBJ1-4, with 11 nucleotides matching TRBD1. Germline V gene sequence: CDR1 SGHAT, CDR2 FQNNGV. After removal of 1 base from V and 7 bases from J, the junction contained 2 bases not matched to a gene. CDR3 size: 15 residues. The complete variable domain, with remaining parts taken from reference TRBV11-2 and TRBJ1-4, reads EAGVAQSPRYKIIEKRQSVAFWCNPISGHATLYWYQQILGQGPKLLIQFQNNGVVDDSQLPKDRFSAERLKGVDSTLKIQPAKLEDSAVYLCASSLAGTGGEKLFFGSGTQLSVL.